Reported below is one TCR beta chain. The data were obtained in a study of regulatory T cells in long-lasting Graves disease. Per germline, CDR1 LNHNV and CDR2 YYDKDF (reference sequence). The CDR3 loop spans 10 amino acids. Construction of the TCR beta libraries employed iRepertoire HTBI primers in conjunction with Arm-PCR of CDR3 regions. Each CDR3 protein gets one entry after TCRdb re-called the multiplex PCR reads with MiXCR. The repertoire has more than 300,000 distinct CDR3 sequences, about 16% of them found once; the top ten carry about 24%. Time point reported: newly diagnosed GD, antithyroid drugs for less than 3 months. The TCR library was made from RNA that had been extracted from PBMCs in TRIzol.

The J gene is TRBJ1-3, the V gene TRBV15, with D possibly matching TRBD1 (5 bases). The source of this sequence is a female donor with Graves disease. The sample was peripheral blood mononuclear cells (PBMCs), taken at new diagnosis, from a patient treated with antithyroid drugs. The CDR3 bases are TGTGGGACACCCTCCAACACCATATATTTT. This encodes CGTPSNTIYF.